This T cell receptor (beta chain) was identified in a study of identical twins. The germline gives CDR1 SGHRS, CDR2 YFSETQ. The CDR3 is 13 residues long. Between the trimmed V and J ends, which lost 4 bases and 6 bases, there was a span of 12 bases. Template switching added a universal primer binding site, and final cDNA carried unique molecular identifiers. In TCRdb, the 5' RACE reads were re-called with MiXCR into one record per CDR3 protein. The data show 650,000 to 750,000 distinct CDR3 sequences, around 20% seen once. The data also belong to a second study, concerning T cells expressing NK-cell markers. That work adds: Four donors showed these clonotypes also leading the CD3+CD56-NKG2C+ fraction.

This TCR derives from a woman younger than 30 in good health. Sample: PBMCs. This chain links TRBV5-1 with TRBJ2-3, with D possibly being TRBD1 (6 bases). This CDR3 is CASSPRRGDTQYF. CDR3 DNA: TGCGCCAGCAGCCCCCGTAGGGGGGATACGCAGTATTTT.